One and the same sample provided the 29 T cell receptor beta chains below, sequenced in a study of beta chain features in type 1 diabetes. Expressed TCRB transcripts got sequenced, as all isolated RNA was reverse transcribed. TCRdb's table, derived via immunoSEQ multiplex PCR, lists solely in-frame clones and lacks some. In the table there are about 900,000 clones, roughly 15% of which are singletons. Input material: naive CD4+ T cells from blood. These receptor sequences come from a woman aged 18-30 years in good health.

The chain joins TRBV27 to TRBJ2-2; 9 bases agree with TRBD2. V trimming: 9 bases; J trimming: 9 bases; junction bases outside the gene matches: 17. This CDR3 has 16 residues. Germline V gene data show CDR1 as MNHEY and CDR2 as SMNVEV (reference sequence). DNA for the CDR3: TGTGCCAGTGGAGTATCTAGCGGGATTCTCCCCAGGGAGCTGTTTTTT. This encodes CASGVSSGILPRELFF.

The gene calls are TRBV5-1 and TRBJ2-7; 7 bases align to TRBD2. V gave up 0 bases and J gave up 1 base; unmatched junction bases: 4. Per germline, CDR1 SGHRS and CDR2 YFSETQ. CDR3 size: 15 residues. This chain's CDR3 is CASSLVGLVSYEQYF. CDR3 nucleotides: TGCGCCAGCAGCTTGGTAGGACTAGTTTCCTACGAGCAGTACTTC. The complete variable domain, with remaining parts taken from reference TRBV5-1 and TRBJ2-7, reads KAGVTQTPRYLIKTRGQQVTLSCSPISGHRSVSWYQQTPGQGLQFLFEYFSETQRNKGNFPGRFSGRQFSNSRSEMNVSTLELGDSALYLCASSLVGLVSYEQYFGPGTRLTVT.

This chain connects TRBV11-2 to TRBJ2-1; 9 nucleotides line up with TRBD2. The CDR3 sequence is 15 residues long. Germline trimming cut 5 bases from V and 6 bases from J; bases unmatched to any gene: 8. From germline, CDR1 is SGHAT and CDR2 FQNNGV. The CDR3 spells CASSHSGSAPNEQFF. The CDR3 DNA reads TGTGCCAGCAGCCATAGCGGGAGTGCGCCCAATGAGCAGTTCTTC.

This chain uses TRBV18 with TRBJ2-1; 10 bases align to TRBD1. The CDR3 consists of 18 residues. From germline, CDR1 is KGHSH and CDR2 LQKENI. Trimming at V came to 1 base and at J to 6 bases, leaving 12 bases not matched to a gene. CDR3: CASSPRVLRDRGGNEQFF. CDR3 coding DNA: TGTGCCAGCTCACCACGCGTACTGCGGGACAGGGGTGGCAATGAGCAGTTCTTC.

This rearrangement joins TRBV7-3 to TRBJ2-3; 10 bases fit TRBD1. Germline CDR1 reads SGHTA; CDR2 reads FQGTGA. With V trimmed by 3 bases and J by 6 bases, 6 bases remained unmatched. The CDR3 consists of 15 residues. The CDR3 sequence is CASSFTGQGMDTQYF. CDR3 in DNA: TGTGCCAGCAGCTTTACGGGACAGGGGATGGATACGCAGTATTTT.

This clone was detected only a few times. The rearrangement uses TRBV7-2 and TRBJ2-2; D is perhaps TRBD1 (5 bases). Germline lookup yields CDR1 SGHTA and CDR2 FQGNSA. The germline V and J ends were trimmed by 0 bases and 7 bases, with 12 bases remaining between them. There are 15 residues in the CDR3. The CDR3 spells CASSLAPGMGGELFF. DNA for the CDR3: TGTGCCAGCAGCTTAGCGCCAGGGATGGGCGGGGAGCTGTTTTTT.

This chain connects TRBV5-4 to TRBJ1-4; D is ambiguous. The CDR3 consists of 15 residues. V lost 4 bases and J lost 3, with 13 bases in between. CDR1 is SGHNT and CDR2 is YYREEE in the germline V gene (reference sequence). In DNA form, the CDR3 reads TGTGCCAGCAGCCCGTGGCCTGGGGCTAATGAAAAACTGTTTTTT. Its protein is CASSPWPGANEKLFF.

This clone has just a few counts. This rearrangement joins TRBV7-2 to TRBJ2-7; D is uncertain. The CDR3 loop spans 14 amino acids. Germline lookup yields CDR1 SGHTA and CDR2 FQGNSA. V dropped 0 bases and J dropped 0 bases, with 6 bases sitting between them. The CDR3 is CASSLAPLSYEQYF. The CDR3 DNA follows: TGTGCCAGCAGCTTAGCGCCCCTCTCCTACGAGCAGTACTTC.

This clone has just one count. The V gene is TRBV11-2, the J gene TRBJ2-3; unclear D gene. The CDR3 extends over 11 amino acids. Germline CDR1 SGHAT, CDR2 FQNNGV. V shed 5 bases and J shed 7 bases, with 7 bases lying between them. CDR3 region: CASSGGNTQYF. CDR3 sequence (DNA): TGTGCCAGCAGCGGTGGGAATACGCAGTATTTT.

The J gene is TRBJ2-7, the V gene TRBV20-1, with D hard to call. This CDR3 has 11 residues. Looked up from germline, CDR1 is DFQATT and CDR2 is SNEGSKA (reference sequence). V was clipped by 4 bases and J by 3 bases, with 7 bases between them. CDR3 DNA sequence: TGCAGTGCTAATACCAACTACGAGCAGTACTTC. It specifies CSANTNYEQYF.

This sequence joins TRBV7-8 and TRBJ2-7; 11 bases fit TRBD2. CDR3 length: 15 amino acids. V lost 1 base, J lost 2 bases, and 1 base stayed unmatched. CDR1 and CDR2 from the germline V gene are SGHVS and FQNEAQ. The CDR3 DNA follows: TGTGCCAGCAGCTTAGGACTAGCGGGACCCTACGAGCAGTACTTC. Its protein is CASSLGLAGPYEQYF.

This clone was counted only a few times. This chain joins TRBV18 and TRBJ2-7, with 8 bases fitting TRBD1. The trim removed 3 bases at V and 3 bases at J, leaving 7 bases unmatched. This CDR3 is built from 15 residues. CDR1 and CDR2 (germline): KGHSH, LQKENI. The chain's CDR3 is CASSPRDRTIYEQYF. The CDR3 DNA is TGTGCCAGCTCACCGCGGGACAGGACTATCTACGAGCAGTACTTC.

In regard to this clone: At the DNA level, this CDR3 is encoded by other sequences in the same sample as well. The chain links TRBV28 to TRBJ1-2; D is unclear. The CDR3 extends over 11 amino acids. CDR1 is MDHEN, CDR2 SYDVKM, per germline. The V end lost 8 bases, the J end lost 0 bases, and 4 bases lay between the germline ends. The CDR3 sequence: CASRANYGYTF. The CDR3, as DNA: TGTGCCAGCCGAGCTAACTATGGCTACACCTTC.

This chain joins TRBV18 and TRBJ2-1; D gene unclear. This CDR3 region has 14 residues. With 2 bases removed from V and 0 bases from J, the gap between germline ends came to 5 bases. CDR1 is KGHSH, CDR2 LQKENI, per germline. The CDR3 sequence: CASSPDVSYNEQFF. Written as DNA, the CDR3 is TGTGCCAGCTCACCAGACGTCTCCTACAATGAGCAGTTCTTC.

The chain carries TRBV21-1 and TRBJ2-5; the table's D call TRBD1 went unverified against the DNA. TRBV21-1 is a pseudogene. The CDR3 runs to 14 residues. Here the CDR3 reads CASSRQGAPETQYF. The CDR3 DNA is TGTGCCAGCAGTCGACAGGGGGCGCCGGAGACCCAGTACTTC.

This clone was picked up a small number of times. This chain uses TRBV7-2 with TRBJ2-5; TRBD2 aligns across 13 bases. There are 16 residues in the CDR3. Germline V CDR1 and CDR2: SGHTA, FQGNSA. Unmatched junction bases numbered 8, after V lost 5 bases and J lost 5 bases. CDR3 nucleotides: TGTGCCAGCAGCCCCAGACTAGCGGGAGGTGGGGAGACCCAGTACTTC. As protein: CASSPRLAGGGETQYF.

In its sample, this clone was seen a few times. This rearrangement joins TRBV5-4 to TRBJ2-7; 10 bases match TRBD2. The CDR3 covers 16 residues. Germline values: CDR1 SGHNT, CDR2 YYREEE (reference sequence). V dropped 0 bases and J dropped 1; count of bases not matched to a gene: 4. In DNA form, the CDR3 reads TGTGCCAGCAGCTTGGGTCTAGCGGGAGTTTCCTACGAGCAGTACTTC. It translates to CASSLGLAGVSYEQYF.

There are a few counts of this clone. This rearrangement joins TRBV15 to TRBJ2-4, with 9 bases fitting TRBD2. The CDR3 is 16 residues long. Looked up from germline, CDR1 is LNHNV and CDR2 is YYDKDF (reference sequence). J was trimmed by 5 bases and V by 1 base; bases with no gene match: 6. Here the CDR3 reads CATSRAWREGENIQYF. In nucleotides, the CDR3 is TGTGCCACCAGCAGAGCTTGGCGGGAGGGCGAAAACATTCAGTACTTC.

This clone was counted only a few times. Distinct nucleotide sequences in the sample also encode this CDR3. The chain carries TRBV6-5 and TRBJ2-1; D not certain. V was cut by 0 bases and J by 6 bases, with 6 bases left in between. CDR1 and CDR2 from the germline V gene are MNHEY and SVGAGI. The length of the CDR3 is 13 residues. CDR3 sequence (DNA): TGTGCCAGCAGTTACTCGAACTCCAATGAGCAGTTCTTC. It is translated as CASSYSNSNEQFF.

This clone was counted only a few times. The rearrangement uses TRBV10-1 and TRBJ2-3, with 9 bases lining up with TRBD2. CDR1 WNHNN and CDR2 SYGVQD come from the germline V gene (reference sequence). The CDR3 is 16 residues long. Unmatched junction bases numbered 5, after V lost 3 bases and J lost 1 base. The CDR3 DNA follows: TGCGCCAGCAGTGACAATATAGCGGGAGGCACAGATACGCAGTATTTT. Translated: CASSDNIAGGTDTQYF.

This clone occurred a few times. The rearrangement joins TRBV5-4 to TRBJ2-7; D is possibly TRBD2 (6 bases). Trimming removed 5 bases at V and 3 bases at J, with 21 bases between. The CDR3 contains 16 residues. Germline V CDR1 and CDR2: SGHNT, YYREEE (reference sequence). The CDR3: CASSPASGDLNYEQYF. As DNA, the CDR3 is TGTGCCAGCAGTCCAGCGTCGGGGGACCTAAACTACGAGCAGTACTTC.

This clone was recorded a few times. This chain uses TRBV21-1 with TRBJ2-1; the tabulated D call, TRBD2, remains unverified against the DNA. TRBV21-1 is reported as a pseudogene. This CDR3 is 15 amino acids long. Here the CDR3 reads CASSKLAEGGNEQFF. The DNA of the CDR3 is TGTGCCAGCAGCAAACTAGCGGAGGGGGGGAATGAGCAGTTCTTC.

This clone was picked up a small number of times. The chain employs TRBV28 and TRBJ2-7; TRBD2 matches 14 bases. CDR1 and CDR2 from the germline V gene are MDHEN and SYDVKM. The CDR3 sequence is 17 residues long. V gave up 7 bases and J gave up 0 bases; unmatched junction bases: 8. In DNA, the CDR3 is TGTGCCAGCAACCGACCGGGACTAGCGGGAGTCTCCTACGAGCAGTACTTC. Translated: CASNRPGLAGVSYEQYF.

This rearrangement joins TRBV28 to TRBJ1-1; D unresolved. The CDR3 consists of 12 residues. V lost 6 bases and J lost 11, with 16 bases in between. Germline V lookup: CDR1 MDHEN, CDR2 SYDVKM. The CDR3 region is CASSKMGSWAFF. The DNA of the CDR3 is TGTGCCAGCAGCAAAATGGGGTCCTGGGCTTTCTTT.

This chain links TRBV19 with TRBJ1-2; D possibly corresponds to TRBD1 (5 bases). The CDR3 sequence is 19 residues long. Germline V gene lookup returns CDR1 LNHDA and CDR2 SQIVND (reference sequence). The germline V and J ends were trimmed by 2 bases and 2 bases, with 24 bases remaining between them. The CDR3 DNA follows: TGTGCCAGTAGTATATTCGACAGTCGAGTCACGAAGATAAACTATGGCTACACCTTC. Translating it yields CASSIFDSRVTKINYGYTF.

The chain joins TRBV6-5 to TRBJ2-5; 10 bases are shared with TRBD2. V lost 4 bases, J lost 2 bases, and 7 bases stayed unmatched. Germline V gives CDR1 MNHEY, CDR2 SVGAGI. The CDR3 contains 16 residues. The CDR3 DNA follows: TGTGCCAGCAGTTGGGTTAGCGGGAGGAAACAAGAGACCCAGTACTTC. Its translation: CASSWVSGRKQETQYF.

The CDR3 region is CASIASGRSSGELFF. The CDR3, as DNA: TGCGCCAGCATCGCTAGCGGGAGATCATCCGGGGAGCTGTTTTTT. This chain links TRBV10-1 with TRBJ2-2, with 10 bases that match TRBD2. Germline CDR1 and CDR2: WNHNN and SYGVQD (reference sequence). The trim removed 7 bases at V and 6 bases at J, leaving 8 bases unmatched. The CDR3 is 15 amino acids.

The rearrangement uses TRBV6-5 and TRBJ2-4, with no clear D. Germline V gives CDR1 MNHEY, CDR2 SVGAGI. V dropped 0 bases and J dropped 0 bases, with 9 bases sitting between them. This CDR3 comprises 16 residues. CDR3 residues: CASSYSVHLAKNIQYF. The DNA for the CDR3 is TGTGCCAGCAGTTACTCGGTTCACCTAGCCAAAAACATTCAGTACTTC.

This clone was counted only a few times. This chain links TRBV13 with TRBJ1-1, with D hard to call. The germline V and J ends were trimmed by 4 bases and 11 bases, with 20 bases remaining between them. Germline-derived CDR1 and CDR2 are PRHDT and FYEKMQ (reference sequence). The CDR3 totals 14 residues. The CDR3 spells CASSSTLRGEDAFF. DNA of the CDR3: TGTGCCAGCAGCTCAACCCTTCGGGGAGAGGATGCTTTCTTT.